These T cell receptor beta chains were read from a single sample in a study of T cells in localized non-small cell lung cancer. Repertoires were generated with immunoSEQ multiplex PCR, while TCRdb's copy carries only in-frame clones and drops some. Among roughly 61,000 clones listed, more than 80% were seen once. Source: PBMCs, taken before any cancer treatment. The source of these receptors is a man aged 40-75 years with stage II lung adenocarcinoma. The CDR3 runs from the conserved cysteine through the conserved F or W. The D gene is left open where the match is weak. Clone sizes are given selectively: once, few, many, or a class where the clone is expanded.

DNA: TGTGCCAGCAGTGAAAGGGCAGGGATTATGAACACTGAAGCTTTCTTT; CDR3: CASSERAGIMNTEAFF; size: few; V: TRBV6-1; D: NA; J: TRBJ1-1
DNA: TGCGCCAGCAGCCAAGAGGCGCTGGCCGTTAGCAATCAGCCCCAGCATTTT; CDR3: CASSQEALAVSNQPQHF; size: few; V: TRBV4-1; D: NA; J: TRBJ1-5
DNA: TGTGCCAGCAGCCAACAGACTAGCGGGAACAATGAGCAGTTCTTC; CDR3: CASSQQTSGNNEQFF; size: NA; V: TRBV16; D: TRBD2; J: TRBJ2-1
DNA: TGTGCCAGCAGCTTGGGGACAGGGTTCTATAACTATGGCTACACCTTC; CDR3: CASSLGTGFYNYGYTF; size: NA; V: TRBV5-4; D: TRBD1; J: TRBJ1-2
DNA: TGTGCCAGCAGTTTAGTATACGGGGTAGGTCAGCCCCAGCATTTT; CDR3: CASSLVYGVGQPQHF; size: NA; V: TRBV27; D: NA; J: TRBJ1-5
DNA: TGTGCCATCAGTGAACGGGTCGGGCACGGGGAGCTGTTTTTT; CDR3: CAISERVGHGELFF; size: NA; V: TRBV10-3; D: NA; J: TRBJ2-2
DNA: TGCGCCAGCAGCTTGGTGGGGGCGTTTAGCACAGATACGCAGTATTTT; CDR3: CASSLVGAFSTDTQYF; size: NA; V: TRBV5-1; D: NA; J: TRBJ2-3
DNA: TGCGCCAGCAGCTTGGGACAGGGTGGTCAGCCCCAGCATTTT; CDR3: CASSLGQGGQPQHF; size: once; V: TRBV5-1; D: TRBD1; J: TRBJ1-5
DNA: TGCGCCAGCAGCCAAGGGGGCAGGGGAAACATTCAGTACTTC; CDR3: CASSQGGRGNIQYF; size: NA; V: TRBV4-1; D: NA; J: TRBJ2-4
DNA: TGCGCCAGCAGTAGGACTAGCGGCTACAATGAGCAGTTCTTC; CDR3: CASSRTSGYNEQFF; size: NA; V: TRBV5-1; D: TRBD2; J: TRBJ2-1
DNA: TGTGCCAGCAGCCCGGGACCCCAAGAGACCCAGTACTTC; CDR3: CASSPGPQETQYF; size: NA; V: TRBV9; D: NA; J: TRBJ2-5
DNA: TGCGCCAGCAGCCAAGTAGGGTTACCCCAGCCCCAGCATTTT; CDR3: CASSQVGLPQPQHF; size: NA; V: TRBV4-1; D: NA; J: TRBJ1-5
DNA: TGTGCCAGCAGCTTTTTCAGCGGTTGGAATCAGCCCCAGCATTTT; CDR3: CASSFFSGWNQPQHF; size: NA; V: TRBV7-2; D: NA; J: TRBJ1-5
DNA: TGTGCCACCAGCAGAGGTGGGTCTGGGGCCAACGTCCTGACTTTC; CDR3: CATSRGGSGANVLTF; size: NA; V: TRBV15; D: NA; J: TRBJ2-6
DNA: TGTGCCAGCAGTTCAGCGGGAGCGCAGTATTTT; CDR3: CASSSAGAQYF; size: NA; V: TRBV6-5; D: TRBD2; J: TRBJ2-3
DNA: TGTGCCAGCAGCTTATCTAGCAGTTCCCTTTATGGCTACACCTTC; CDR3: CASSLSSSSLYGYTF; size: NA; V: TRBV11-2; D: NA; J: TRBJ1-2
DNA: TGCGCCAGCAGCCGCGCTAGGGGCTCTAACACCGGGGAGCTGTTTTTT; CDR3: CASSRARGSNTGELFF; size: NA; V: TRBV5-1; D: NA; J: TRBJ2-2
DNA: TGTGCCAGCAGTTTAATAGGGGATCGTGGCTACACCTTC; CDR3: CASSLIGDRGYTF; size: NA; V: TRBV27; D: NA; J: TRBJ1-2
DNA: TGTGCCAGCAGTGCCTCCCGGTGGAAGGGGGCGATGAACACTGAAGCTTTCTTT; CDR3: CASSASRWKGAMNTEAFF; size: NA; V: TRBV6-1; D: TRBD1; J: TRBJ1-1
DNA: TGTGCCAGCAGCTTAGATCTAACGGTCCGAGGAGGCTACACCTTC; CDR3: CASSLDLTVRGGYTF; size: NA; V: TRBV11-2; D: NA; J: TRBJ1-2
DNA: TGTGCCTGGAGTTATTTCTCCTACGAGCAGTACTTC; CDR3: CAWSYFSYEQYF; size: NA; V: TRBV30; D: NA; J: TRBJ2-7
DNA: TGTGCCAGCAGCTTAGCGCAACAGGGACCCTACGAGCAGTACTTC; CDR3: CASSLAQQGPYEQYF; size: NA; V: TRBV7-9; D: NA; J: TRBJ2-7
DNA: TGTGCCAGCAGCTTAGGGGACAGGGTTCGGACCGGGGAGCTGTTTTTT; CDR3: CASSLGDRVRTGELFF; size: NA; V: TRBV7-9; D: TRBD1; J: TRBJ2-2
DNA: TGCAGCGTTGAAATACAGGCGCCAACTAATGAAAAACTGTTTTTT; CDR3: CSVEIQAPTNEKLFF; size: once; V: TRBV29-1; D: NA; J: TRBJ1-4
DNA: TGTGCCAGCAGCGTGAGCGGTAGAGTAGACACAGATACGCAGTATTTT; CDR3: CASSVSGRVDTDTQYF; size: NA; V: TRBV9; D: NA; J: TRBJ2-3
DNA: TGTGCCAGCTCACCCGGACAGGGTATTCTCTATGGCTACACCTTC; CDR3: CASSPGQGILYGYTF; size: NA; V: TRBV18; D: TRBD1; J: TRBJ1-2
DNA: TGTGCCAGTAGTATAGGCACCAGGGTAACGAATCAGCCCCAGCATTTT; CDR3: CASSIGTRVTNQPQHF; size: NA; V: TRBV19; D: NA; J: TRBJ1-5
DNA: TGTGCCAGCTCACCTACGGGACAGTCAGAAAACACCATATATTTT; CDR3: CASSPTGQSENTIYF; size: NA; V: TRBV18; D: TRBD1; J: TRBJ1-3
DNA: TGTGCCAGCAGCTTAGTTAGGGCCCGGGGAGGCTACACCTTC; CDR3: CASSLVRARGGYTF; size: NA; V: TRBV7-2; D: NA; J: TRBJ1-2
DNA: TGTGCCAGCAACAACGGGAGAAACTATGGCTACACCTTC; CDR3: CASNNGRNYGYTF; size: NA; V: TRBV18; D: NA; J: TRBJ1-2
DNA: TGTGCCAGCAGTTACAGGGGGAACACTGAAGCTTTCTTT; CDR3: CASSYRGNTEAFF; size: few; V: TRBV6-5; D: NA; J: TRBJ1-1
DNA: TGTGCCAGCAGCCCTTGGACTAGCGCCTACAATGAGCAGTTCTTC; CDR3: CASSPWTSAYNEQFF; size: once; V: TRBV9; D: TRBD2; J: TRBJ2-1
DNA: TGTGCCACCTTTCTAACGAAGGATCAGCCCCAGCATTTT; CDR3: CATFLTKDQPQHF; size: NA; V: TRBV6-6; D: NA; J: TRBJ1-5
DNA: TGTGCCAGCAGTGCCGAGGGGGGAAAGACCCAGTACTTC; CDR3: CASSAEGGKTQYF; size: NA; V: TRBV6-4; D: NA; J: TRBJ2-5
DNA: TGCGCCAGCAGCCCGCAGCGGACTAGCGGGAGGGACGAGCAGTTCTTC; CDR3: CASSPQRTSGRDEQFF; size: NA; V: TRBV4-1; D: TRBD2; J: TRBJ2-1
DNA: TGTGCCTGGAGTGTACTAGCGGGGGTATACAATGAGCAGTTCTTC; CDR3: CAWSVLAGVYNEQFF; size: few; V: TRBV30; D: TRBD2; J: TRBJ2-1
DNA: TGTGCCAGCAGCTTGACCTCCCTTCACACCGGGGAGCTGTTTTTT; CDR3: CASSLTSLHTGELFF; size: NA; V: TRBV5-4; D: NA; J: TRBJ2-2
DNA: TGCGCCAGCAGCTCCCTAGCGGGACAAGAGACCCAGTACTTC; CDR3: CASSSLAGQETQYF; size: NA; V: TRBV5-1; D: TRBD2; J: TRBJ2-5
DNA: TGTGCCACCAGCAGCCTGGACAGTTCCTATGGCTACACCTTC; CDR3: CATSSLDSSYGYTF; size: NA; V: TRBV15; D: NA; J: TRBJ1-2
DNA: TGTGCCAGTAGGACCGGGGAATTCAGCAATCAGCCCCAGCATTTT; CDR3: CASRTGEFSNQPQHF; size: NA; V: TRBV19; D: NA; J: TRBJ1-5
DNA: TGTGCCAGCTCACCAAACCTACAAGAGACCCAGTACTTC; CDR3: CASSPNLQETQYF; size: once; V: TRBV18; D: NA; J: TRBJ2-5
DNA: TGCAGCGTTGAAGAGGGCAGCAATCAGCCCCAGCATTTT; CDR3: CSVEEGSNQPQHF; size: NA; V: TRBV29-1; D: NA; J: TRBJ1-5
DNA: TGTGCCAGCAGCCAAGAACTAGTCGGTAACACCGGGGAGCTGTTTTTT; CDR3: CASSQELVGNTGELFF; size: medium-sized; V: TRBV4-2; D: NA; J: TRBJ2-2
DNA: TGTGCCAGCAGCTTGAGCGGGGTGGGTACAGATACGCAGTATTTT; CDR3: CASSLSGVGTDTQYF; size: NA; V: TRBV7-3; D: TRBD2; J: TRBJ2-3
DNA: TGCAGTTCACAGATGGTAACTGAAGCTTTCTTT; CDR3: CSSQMVTEAFF; size: few; V: TRBV20-1; D: NA; J: TRBJ1-1
DNA: TGTGCCAGTAGTATAGATCTGCCGAACACTGAAGCTTTCTTT; CDR3: CASSIDLPNTEAFF; size: few; V: TRBV19; D: NA; J: TRBJ1-1
DNA: TGCGCCAGCAGCTTGGGGACAGCCCAAGAGACCCAGTACTTC; CDR3: CASSLGTAQETQYF; size: NA; V: TRBV5-1; D: NA; J: TRBJ2-5
DNA: TGTGCCAGCAGTGCTAGGGGCTCAGATACGCAGTATTTT; CDR3: CASSARGSDTQYF; size: NA; V: TRBV6-1; D: NA; J: TRBJ2-3
DNA: TGTGCCAGTAGGATGGACTCCCAACCCTCCCACGAGCAGTACTTC; CDR3: CASRMDSQPSHEQYF; size: NA; V: TRBV19; D: NA; J: TRBJ2-7
DNA: TGTGCCAGCAGTTACTATGAGAATCAGCCCCAGCATTTT; CDR3: CASSYYENQPQHF; size: NA; V: TRBV6-5; D: NA; J: TRBJ1-5
DNA: TGTGCTAGCAGTGGACAGGGTGGAGAGACCCAGTACTTC; CDR3: CASSGQGGETQYF; size: NA; V: TRBV7-7; D: TRBD1; J: TRBJ2-5
DNA: TGTGCTAGTGCCCTCGTGGTAGCGGGTTCCTACGAGCAGTACTTC; CDR3: CASALVVAGSYEQYF; size: NA; V: TRBV12-5; D: TRBD2; J: TRBJ2-7
DNA: TGTGCCAGCACCGGACAGGGGGGATACTATGGCTACACCTTC; CDR3: CASTGQGGYYGYTF; size: NA; V: TRBV2; D: TRBD1; J: TRBJ1-2
DNA: TGTGCCAGTAGTATGGGGGGTCAGCCCCAGCATTTT; CDR3: CASSMGGQPQHF; size: NA; V: TRBV19; D: NA; J: TRBJ1-5
DNA: TGTGCCAGCAGTAGACAGACCGGGAACTATGGCTACACCTTC; CDR3: CASSRQTGNYGYTF; size: NA; V: TRBV6-5; D: NA; J: TRBJ1-2
DNA: TGTGCCAGCAGCTTACGGACGATCATGAACACTGAAGCTTTCTTT; CDR3: CASSLRTIMNTEAFF; size: NA; V: TRBV7-8; D: NA; J: TRBJ1-1
DNA: TGTGCCAGCAGCCCTCTAAGGGGCGGGAGGGAGCAGTTCTTC; CDR3: CASSPLRGGREQFF; size: once; V: TRBV11-2; D: TRBD2; J: TRBJ2-1
DNA: TGTGCCAGCAGTTTAGGGACACACTACGAGCAGTACTTC; CDR3: CASSLGTHYEQYF; size: NA; V: TRBV27; D: NA; J: TRBJ2-7
DNA: TGTGCCATCGCAGGGAGTCGCAATCAGCCCCAGCATTTT; CDR3: CAIAGSRNQPQHF; size: NA; V: TRBV6-1; D: NA; J: TRBJ1-5
DNA: TGTGCCAGCAGCTTAGCTACGACCCCAGGACGGTCTGGGGCCAACGTCCTGACTTTC; CDR3: CASSLATTPGRSGANVLTF; size: NA; V: TRBV7-2; D: NA; J: TRBJ2-6